Presented here are 14 T cell receptor beta chains from one specimen sequenced in a study of T-cell memory formation after mild COVID-19. One entry per CDR3 protein, called by TCRdb with MiXCR from the 5' RACE reads. The sample holds about 270,000 distinct CDR3 sequences, about 17% seen once. The specimen was PBMCs or a T cell subset sorted from them (not recorded which). The receptors were gathered from a man younger than 35 who had mild COVID-19 (a few samples of this study predate the infection). Cell type and time point are not known.

This clonotype occurred a few times. The chain carries TRBV20-1 and TRBJ1-2, with D tentatively TRBD1 (6 bases). The CDR3 consists of 13 residues. V lost 3 bases to trimming and J lost 8 bases, with 16 bases between them. Looked up from germline, CDR1 is DFQATT and CDR2 is SNEGSKA (reference sequence). The CDR3 here is CSARDGGAKGYTF. In nucleotides, the CDR3 is TGCAGTGCTAGGGACGGGGGGGCGAAAGGCTACACCTTC.

V is TRBV7-3 and J is TRBJ2-5; 10 bases match TRBD2. The CDR3 consists of 15 residues. Trimming cost V 5 bases and J 3 bases; bases outside gene matches: 6. The germline gives CDR1 SGHTA, CDR2 FQGTGA. CDR3 sequence: CASSPQGLAKETQYF. The CDR3 DNA reads TGTGCCAGCAGCCCACAGGGACTAGCGAAAGAGACCCAGTACTTC.

V gene TRBV6-2 or TRBV6-3 combines with J gene TRBJ2-7; tentative D call: TRBD1 (6 bases). The V gene lost 5 bases and the J gene lost 5 bases, with 13 bases spanning the gap. This CDR3 has 13 amino acids. The germline CDR1 and CDR2 sequences are MNHEY and SVGEGT. CDR3 sequence: CASSPQGFHEQYV. The CDR3 region has the DNA TGTGCCAGCAGTCCACAGGGTTTCCACGAGCAGTACGTC.

The rearrangement uses TRBV4-3 and TRBJ2-2; D uncertain. Germline CDR1 is LGHNA and CDR2 is YSLEER. V lost 1 base and J lost 5, with 17 bases in between. The CDR3 runs 17 residues. The CDR3 loop reads CASSQVVAGPLTGELFF. The CDR3 DNA reads TGCGCCAGCAGCCAAGTGGTAGCAGGTCCTTTGACCGGGGAGCTGTTTTTT.

The rearrangement links TRBV30 to TRBJ2-7, with D unclear. Germline V gives CDR1 GTSNPN, CDR2 SVGIG (reference sequence). The V and J ends lost 4 bases and 0 bases respectively, with 10 bases between them. The CDR3 extends over 13 amino acids. Here the CDR3 reads CAWTKISSYEQYF. The CDR3 DNA reads as TGTGCCTGGACCAAGATTAGCTCCTACGAGCAGTACTTC.

CDR3 coding DNA: TGTGCTGCTAAAGTCCGGACTAGCGGGGGAGACAATGAGCAGTTCTTC. Residues: CAAKVRTSGGDNEQFF. The chain is built from TRBV7-9 and TRBJ2-1, with 13 bases fitting TRBD2. Germline V gives CDR1 SEHNR, CDR2 FQNEAQ (reference sequence). This CDR3 spans 16 amino acids.

Ten or more counts support this clonotype. The chain links TRBV5-1 to TRBJ2-3; tentatively, D is TRBD2 (6 bases). With 0 bases removed from V and 0 bases from J, the gap between germline ends came to 8 bases. This CDR3 spans 15 amino acids. Germline V gene lookup returns CDR1 SGHRS and CDR2 YFSETQ. The CDR3: CASSLGLASTDTQYF. CDR3 bases: TGCGCCAGCAGCTTGGGTCTAGCGAGCACAGATACGCAGTATTTT.

This clonotype was counted only a few times. This chain links TRBV12-3 or TRBV12-4 with TRBJ1-5, with D maybe TRBD1 (5 bases). Trimming took 6 bases from V and 4 from J, leaving 10 bases between them. There are 13 residues in the CDR3. CDR3 bases: TGTGCCAGCAGCTGGGGACTAAATCAGCCCCAGCATTTT. Its translation: CASSWGLNQPQHF.

The CDR3 region is CASTVGQGFRYEQYF. In nucleotides, the CDR3 is TGTGCCAGCACTGTAGGACAGGGGTTCCGCTACGAGCAGTACTTC. V gene TRBV6-5 combines with J gene TRBJ2-7; 9 nucleotides agree with TRBD1. The CDR3 is 15 residues long. The germline CDR1 and CDR2 sequences are MNHEY and SVGAGI. V gave up 7 bases and J gave up 3 bases; unmatched junction bases: 10.

The chain employs TRBV11-2 and TRBJ2-2; no clear D gene. Germline assignment: CDR1 SGHAT and CDR2 FQNNGV. V dropped 5 bases and J dropped 7 bases, with 14 bases sitting between them. This CDR3 region has 14 residues. The CDR3, as DNA: TGTGCCAGCAGCGCCGCCGGAGCTAGCGGGGAGCTGTTTTTT. This translates into CASSAAGASGELFF. The full variable domain, its missing parts supplied by reference TRBV11-2 and TRBJ2-2, is EAGVAQSPRYKIIEKRQSVAFWCNPISGHATLYWYQQILGQGPKLLIQFQNNGVVDDSQLPKDRFSAERLKGVDSTLKIQPAKLEDSAVYLCASSAAGASGELFFGEGSRLTVL.

This clonotype came up a few times. The rearrangement uses TRBV7-8 and TRBJ2-7, with a possible D match to TRBD1 (6 bases). Germline CDR1 and CDR2: SGHVS and FQNEAQ. V was shortened by 0 bases and J by 2 bases, with 14 bases between the two germline ends. The CDR3 runs to 16 residues. The CDR3 loop is CASSLAAGEEPYEQYV. For the CDR3, the DNA is TGTGCCAGCAGCTTAGCGGCAGGGGAAGAACCCTACGAGCAGTACGTC.

The chain uses TRBV2 and TRBJ2-1, with TRBD2 matching 7 bases. From germline, CDR1 is SNHLY and CDR2 FYNNEI. The CDR3 totals 15 residues. Trimming at V came to 4 bases and at J to 4 bases, leaving 7 bases not matched to a gene. CDR3 coding DNA: TGTGCCAGCAGTGTCGAGGGACTAAAATACAATGAGCAGTTCTTC. Amino acid sequence: CASSVEGLKYNEQFF.

V gene TRBV6-5 combines with J gene TRBJ2-3; 7 bases fit TRBD1. Per the germline V gene, CDR1 is MNHEY and CDR2 is SVGAGI. V lost 7 bases, J lost 4 bases, and 17 bases stayed unmatched. The CDR3 consists of 17 residues. The CDR3 sequence: CASTKRWGTGAADTQYF. In DNA form, the CDR3 reads TGTGCCAGCACTAAAAGATGGGGTACAGGGGCCGCAGATACGCAGTATTTT.

This chain connects TRBV5-1 to TRBJ1-4; no reliable D call. Per the germline V gene, CDR1 is SGHRS and CDR2 is YFSETQ. Trimming removed 1 base at V and 6 bases at J, with 13 bases between. This CDR3 is built from 15 residues. The CDR3 region is CASSLTDKADEKLFF. The CDR3 DNA is TGCGCCAGCAGCTTGACCGACAAGGCCGATGAAAAACTGTTTTTT. Filled out from reference TRBV5-1 and TRBJ1-4, the complete variable domain reads KAGVTQTPRYLIKTRGQQVTLSCSPISGHRSVSWYQQTPGQGLQFLFEYFSETQRNKGNFPGRFSGRQFSNSRSEMNVSTLELGDSALYLCASSLTDKADEKLFFGSGTQLSVL.